One sample yielded the 22 T cell receptor beta chains listed below, sequenced in a study of cytomegalovirus exposure and HLA in healthy donors. TCRdb's table, derived via immunoSEQ multiplex PCR, lists solely in-frame clones and lacks some. The data contain about 73,000 clones, approximately 95% of them singletons. The sequenced sample consisted of PBMCs. The receptor set was obtained from a man aged 18 to 30 in good health and CMV-seronegative.

This clone was detected only once. This chain's CDR3 is CASTSEGYGYTF. The CDR3 DNA reads TGTGCCAGCACTTCCGAGGGATATGGCTACACCTTC. The rearrangement uses TRBV28 and TRBJ1-2; no definite D call. Germline V gene lookup returns CDR1 MDHEN and CDR2 SYDVKM. There are 12 residues in the CDR3. The V and J ends lost 7 bases and 5 bases respectively, with 11 bases between them.

The V call is TRBV7-9, the J call TRBJ2-1, with 9 bases matching TRBD2. V was pared by 4 bases and J by 2 bases, with 12 bases of the junction left unmatched. CDR1 and CDR2 (germline): SEHNR, FQNEAQ (reference sequence). The CDR3 has 18 residues. The CDR3 nucleotides read TGTGCCAGCAGCTCTAGGGACCGTGCGGGGGGGACCTACAATGAGCAGTTCTTC. Its protein is CASSSRDRAGGTYNEQFF.

The chain employs TRBV30 and TRBJ2-7; D possibly corresponds to TRBD2 (7 bases). CDR3 length equals 12 residues. Per germline, CDR1 GTSNPN and CDR2 SVGIG (reference sequence). V lost 8 bases and J lost 3, with 14 bases in between. The CDR3 is CAGYREGYEQYF. Written as DNA, the CDR3 is TGTGCCGGGTACAGGGAGGGCTACGAGCAGTACTTC.

This clone showed up just once. The genes are TRBV27 and TRBJ1-5; TRBD1 matches at 7 bases. CDR1 and CDR2 from the germline V gene are MNHEY and SMNVEV (reference sequence). The CDR3 contains 16 residues. The V and J ends lost 4 bases and 3 bases, in that order; junction bases with no gene match: 9. CDR3 amino acids: CASSSVGGTDNQPQHF. As DNA, the CDR3 is TGTGCCAGCAGTTCAGTGGGCGGGACAGACAATCAGCCCCAGCATTTT.

This sequence joins TRBV15 and TRBJ2-1; 9 nucleotides align to TRBD1. V lost 0 bases to trimming and J lost 10 bases; unmatched junction nucleotides: 10. The CDR3 is 16 residues long. In germline, CDR1 is LNHNV, CDR2 YYDKDF (reference sequence). CDR3 in DNA: TGTGCCACCAGCAGAGACACCGGGAACAGGGGGCACGAGCAGTTCTTC. It translates to CATSRDTGNRGHEQFF. The full variable domain, completed using reference TRBV15 and TRBJ2-1, is DAMVIQNPRYQVTQFGKPVTLSCSQTLNHNVMYWYQQKSSQAPKLLFHYYDKDFNNEADTPDNFQSRRPNTSFCFLDIRSPGLGDTAMYLCATSRDTGNRGHEQFFGPGTRLTVL.

The genes are TRBV5-6 and TRBJ1-1; no firm D call. Germline V lookup: CDR1 SGHDT, CDR2 YYEEEE. Trimming took 0 bases from V and 4 from J, leaving 7 bases between them. The CDR3 contains 13 residues. Here the CDR3 reads CASSLETSTEAFF. The CDR3 coding sequence is TGTGCCAGCAGCTTGGAAACTTCCACTGAAGCTTTCTTT.

The rearrangement uses TRBV7-6 and TRBJ1-1, with 7 bases lining up with TRBD1. V lost 5 bases, J lost 0 bases, and 6 bases stayed unmatched. CDR3 length: 15 residues. Germline V gene data show CDR1 as SGHVS and CDR2 as FNYEAQ. In DNA form, the CDR3 reads TGTGCCAGCAGCCCTCAGGGGGGAATGAACACTGAAGCTTTCTTT. Translating it yields CASSPQGGMNTEAFF.

The V call is TRBV7-9, the J call TRBJ2-3; D might be TRBD1 (6 bases). The germline V and J ends were trimmed by 10 bases and 2 bases, with 16 bases remaining between them. CDR1 and CDR2 from the germline V gene are SEHNR and FQNEAQ (reference sequence). The CDR3 consists of 14 residues. DNA for the CDR3: TGTGCCACCAACAGGGTAACCACCACAGATACGCAGTATTTT. Encoded protein: CATNRVTTTDTQYF.

The chain links TRBV30 to TRBJ2-5; the D gene is possibly TRBD1 (5 bases). The V and J ends lost 4 bases and 1 base respectively, with 13 bases between them. The CDR3 is 14 residues long. Germline CDR1 and CDR2: GTSNPN and SVGIG (reference sequence). DNA for the CDR3: TGTGCCTGGAACCCCAGGGCGGTCCAAGAGACCCAGTACTTC. This gives the protein CAWNPRAVQETQYF.

V is TRBV7-2 and J is TRBJ1-5, with 8 nucleotides matching TRBD1. J lost 7 bases, V lost 2 bases, and 7 bases had no gene match. This CDR3 has 15 amino acids. Germline loops: CDR1 SGHTA, CDR2 FQGNSA. CDR3 protein: CASSLTMDREQPQHF. The DNA of the CDR3 is TGTGCCAGCAGCTTAACCATGGACAGGGAACAGCCCCAGCATTTT.

The chain couples TRBV23-1 to TRBJ2-3, with D perhaps matching TRBD1 (6 bases). TRBV23-1 is classed as an ORF, of uncertain function. Trimming took off 2 bases at V and 1 base at J, with 13 bases between the two ends. CDR3 length: 16 amino acids. CDR3 in DNA: TGCGCCAGCAGTCAACAGGGGCCCAGATGCACAGATACGCAGTATTTT. Translation gives CASSQQGPRCTDTQYF.

The CDR3 region is CASSLADRDVEKLFF. The CDR3 nucleotides read TGTGCCAGCAGCTTGGCGGACAGGGACGTGGAAAAACTGTTTTTT. This rearrangement joins TRBV5-6 to TRBJ1-4, with 8 bases fitting TRBD1. From germline, CDR1 is SGHDT and CDR2 YYEEEE. V was clipped by 0 bases and J by 8 bases; unmatched bases: 6. This CDR3 comprises 15 residues.

The chain uses TRBV6-5 and TRBJ2-5; maybe TRBD2 (6 bases). CDR3 size: 14 residues. V lost 6 bases and J lost 4, with 15 bases in between. Germline V gene lookup returns CDR1 MNHEY and CDR2 SVGAGI. CDR3 nucleotides: TGTGCCAGCAGGGACAACCGGCGGGGAGAGACCCAGTACTTC. Translated: CASRDNRRGETQYF.

This chain links TRBV19 with TRBJ1-1; a weak D match, TRBD1 (6 bases). The CDR3 is 13 amino acids. V lost 2 bases to trimming and J lost 3 bases, with 7 bases between them. Germline CDR1 is LNHDA and CDR2 is SQIVND (reference sequence). The DNA of the CDR3 is TGTGCCAGTAGTATACAGGGGTACACTGAAGCTTTCTTT. Residues: CASSIQGYTEAFF.

The rearrangement joins TRBV6-1 to TRBJ1-1; 10 bases align to TRBD1. The V and J ends lost 5 bases and 4 bases, in that order; junction bases with no gene match: 7. Germline CDR1 reads MNHNS; CDR2 reads SASEGT. This CDR3 contains 15 residues. DNA of the CDR3: TGTGCCAGCAGTAGACCCGGGACAGGGGTCACTGAAGCTTTCTTT. It is translated as CASSRPGTGVTEAFF.

This chain connects TRBV5-4 to TRBJ2-5, with D unresolved. Trimming took 5 bases from V and 5 from J, leaving 7 bases between them. CDR1 and CDR2 (germline): SGHNT, YYREEE (reference sequence). The CDR3 totals 11 residues. The CDR3 region is CASRLGETQYF. The CDR3 DNA reads as TGTGCCAGCAGGCTCGGGGAGACCCAGTACTTC.

CDR3: CASSLQAGAQSGNGYTF. The CDR3, as DNA: TGTGCCAGCAGTTTACAGGCAGGGGCCCAGTCGGGGAACGGCTACACCTTC. The rearrangement joins TRBV28 to TRBJ1-2, with D perhaps TRBD1 (6 bases). The CDR3 length is 17 residues. The V gene lost 2 bases and the J gene lost 8 bases, with 24 bases spanning the gap. From germline, CDR1 is MDHEN and CDR2 SYDVKM.

The chain couples TRBV11-3 to TRBJ2-4; TRBD2 agrees at 7 bases. CDR3 length equals 13 residues. Germline assignment: CDR1 SGHNT and CDR2 YENEEA. V trimming: 4 bases; J trimming: 4 bases; junction bases outside the gene matches: 1. The CDR3 is CASSSGGKNIQYF. In DNA form, the CDR3 reads TGTGCCAGCAGCTCCGGGGGGAAAAACATTCAGTACTTC.

The rearrangement joins TRBV7-2 to TRBJ1-1; D gene unclear. Looked up from germline, CDR1 is SGHTA and CDR2 is FQGNSA. The CDR3 has 14 residues. The ends were cut back, 1 base at V and 0 bases at J, with 6 bases in the middle. The CDR3 coding sequence is TGTGCCAGCAGCTTAGGACACATGAACACTGAAGCTTTCTTT. It yields the protein CASSLGHMNTEAFF.

The V gene is TRBV9, the J gene TRBJ2-7, with 7 bases lining up with TRBD2. CDR3 length equals 14 residues. Losses at the gene ends were 3 bases for V and 1 base for J; bases not matched to a gene: 4. The germline gives CDR1 SGDLS, CDR2 YYNGEE. CDR3 in amino acids: CASSELATSYEQYF. Written as DNA, the CDR3 is TGTGCCAGCAGCGAACTAGCGACTTCCTACGAGCAGTACTTC.

This chain links TRBV19 with TRBJ1-1; 10 nucleotides match TRBD1. Germline V gene lookup returns CDR1 LNHDA and CDR2 SQIVND (reference sequence). This CDR3 comprises 14 residues. The V segment lost 4 bases and the J segment 8 bases; nucleotides outside the gene matches: 7. The CDR3 region is CASSNDRGRPEAFF. The CDR3 DNA is TGTGCCAGTAGTAACGACAGGGGGCGCCCCGAAGCTTTCTTT.

This clone was recorded once. The chain employs TRBV28 and TRBJ2-5; 8 bases agree with TRBD2. Germline assignment: CDR1 MDHEN and CDR2 SYDVKM. This CDR3 has 13 residues. The trim removed 4 bases at V and 4 bases at J, leaving 2 bases unmatched. The CDR3 nucleotides read TGTGCCAGCAGTTCGAGCGGGGGAGAGACCCAGTACTTC. This translates into CASSSSGGETQYF.